The next 5 T cell receptor beta chains were all read from a single sample in a study of Graves' ophthalmopathy and Graves' hyperthyroidism. Beta-chain TCR CDR3 regions were amplified from RNA transcripts. RT-PCR in the first round used HTBI primers; a second-round multiplex PCR followed. TCRdb re-derived calls from the multiplex PCR reads in MiXCR, one entry per CDR3 protein. The profile shows under 800,000 distinct CDR3 sequences, 20% to 25% of them singletons. Material for sequencing was peripheral blood. These receptors came from a woman aged 18-35 years with stable Graves' hyperthyroidism. Some clones in this sample may be carry-over from other donors' samples.

This clonotype was seen many times. V usage is TRBV28 and J usage is TRBJ1-2, with a possible D match to TRBD1 (5 bases). CDR3 size: 15 residues. V lost 5 bases, J lost 3 bases, and 16 bases lay in between. Germline assignment: CDR1 MDHEN and CDR2 SYDVKM. In DNA, the CDR3 is TGTGCCAGCAGTGTAGAGGCCTTGGGGGACTATGGCTACACCTTC. It yields the protein CASSVEALGDYGYTF.

At least ten counts were recorded for this clonotype. The chain recombines TRBV6-1 with TRBJ2-7, with 9 bases matching TRBD2. CDR1 and CDR2 from the germline V gene are MNHNS and SASEGT. V shed 8 bases, J shed 2 bases, and the junction held 10 bases outside the gene matches. The CDR3 extends over 15 amino acids. The CDR3 region is CASAREGGGAYEQYF. In DNA, the CDR3 is TGTGCCAGCGCCCGGGAGGGCGGGGGGGCCTACGAGCAGTACTTC.

Comment on this clonotype: One base away lies a much larger clone, so this may be a sequencing read error. No conserved phenylalanine or tryptophan is present at the end of the CDR3, so a read error is the likely explanation. The rearrangement links TRBV7-9 to TRBJ1-2; TRBD1 is a possible D gene (5 bases). Per germline, CDR1 SEHNR and CDR2 FQNEAQ (reference sequence). This CDR3 is 15 amino acids long. The germline V and J ends were trimmed by 3 bases and 11 bases, with 22 bases remaining between them. The CDR3 protein is CASSFFGSGAGGYTV. CDR3 nucleotide sequence: TGTGCCAGCAGCTTTTTCGGCAGCGGGGCTGGGGGGTACACCGTC.

The chain combines TRBV6-1 with TRBJ1-1, with 8 bases aligning to TRBD1. The CDR3 has 15 amino acids. Germline V gene lookup returns CDR1 MNHNS and CDR2 SASEGT. The trim removed 5 bases at V and 7 bases at J, leaving 12 bases unmatched. The CDR3 bases are TGTGCCAGCAGTAGACGTCGGGACAGGCAAGGTGAAGCTTTCTTT. This encodes CASSRRRDRQGEAFF.

The CDR3 reads CASSLSRYYGYTF. CDR3 bases: TGTGCCAGCAGTTTGAGCCGGTACTATGGCTACACCTTC. The chain carries TRBV12-3 or TRBV12-4 and TRBJ1-2; D gene uncertain. Trimming shortened V by 3 bases and J by 3 bases, and 8 bases separated the two germline ends. The CDR3 runs to 13 residues.